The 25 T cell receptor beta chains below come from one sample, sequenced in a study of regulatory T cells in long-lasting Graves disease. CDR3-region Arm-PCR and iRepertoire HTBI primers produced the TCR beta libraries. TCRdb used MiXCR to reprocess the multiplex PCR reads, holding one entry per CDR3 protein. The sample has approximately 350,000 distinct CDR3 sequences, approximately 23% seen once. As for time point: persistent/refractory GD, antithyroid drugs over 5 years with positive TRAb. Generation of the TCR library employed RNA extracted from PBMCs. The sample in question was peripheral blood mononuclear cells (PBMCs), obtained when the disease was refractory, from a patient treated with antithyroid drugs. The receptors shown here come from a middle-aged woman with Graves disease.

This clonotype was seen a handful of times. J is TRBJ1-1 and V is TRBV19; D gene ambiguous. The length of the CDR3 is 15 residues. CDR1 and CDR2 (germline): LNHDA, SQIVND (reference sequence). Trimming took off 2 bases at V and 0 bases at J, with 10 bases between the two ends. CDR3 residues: CASSIFYTLNTEAFF. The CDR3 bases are TGTGCCAGTAGTATATTTTACACTCTGAACACTGAAGCTTTCTTT.

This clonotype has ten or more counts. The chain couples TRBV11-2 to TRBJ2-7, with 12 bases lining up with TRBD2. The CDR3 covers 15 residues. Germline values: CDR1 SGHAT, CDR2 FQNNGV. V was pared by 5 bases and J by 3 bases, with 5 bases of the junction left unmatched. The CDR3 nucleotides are TGTGCCAGCAGCACACAGACTAGCGGGAGCTACGAGCAGTACTTC. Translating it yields CASSTQTSGSYEQYF.

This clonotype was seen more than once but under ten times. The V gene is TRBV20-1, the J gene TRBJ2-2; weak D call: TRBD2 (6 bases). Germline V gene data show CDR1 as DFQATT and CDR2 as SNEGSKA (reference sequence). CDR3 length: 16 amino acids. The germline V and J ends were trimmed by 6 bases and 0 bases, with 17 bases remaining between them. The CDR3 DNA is TGCAGTGCCACGACAATAGCGGCCCCGAACACCGGGGAGCTGTTTTTT. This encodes CSATTIAAPNTGELFF.

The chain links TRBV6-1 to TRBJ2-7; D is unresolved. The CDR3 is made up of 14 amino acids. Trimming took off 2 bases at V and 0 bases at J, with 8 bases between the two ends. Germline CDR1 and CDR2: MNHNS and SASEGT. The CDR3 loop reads CASSEFPHSYEQYF. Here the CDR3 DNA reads TGTGCCAGCAGTGAATTCCCTCACTCCTACGAGCAGTACTTC.

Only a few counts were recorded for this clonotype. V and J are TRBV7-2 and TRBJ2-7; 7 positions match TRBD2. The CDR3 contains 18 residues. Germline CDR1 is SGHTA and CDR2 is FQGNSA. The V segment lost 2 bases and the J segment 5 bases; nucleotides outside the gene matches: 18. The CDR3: CASSLTGGRVDFVDEQYF. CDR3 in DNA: TGTGCCAGCAGCTTAACCGGGGGGAGGGTGGATTTTGTAGACGAGCAGTACTTC.

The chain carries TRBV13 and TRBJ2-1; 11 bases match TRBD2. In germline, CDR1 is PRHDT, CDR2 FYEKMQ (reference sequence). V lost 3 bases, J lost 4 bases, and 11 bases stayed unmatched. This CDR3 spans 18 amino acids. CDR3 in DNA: TGTGCCAGCAGCTTCCTTAGCGGGAGGGGGTTCCCTTACAATGAGCAGTTCTTC. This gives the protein CASSFLSGRGFPYNEQFF.

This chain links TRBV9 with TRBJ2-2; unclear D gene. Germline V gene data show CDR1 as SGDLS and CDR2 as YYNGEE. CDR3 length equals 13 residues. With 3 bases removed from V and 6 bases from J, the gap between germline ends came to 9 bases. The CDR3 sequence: CASSAPPPGELFF. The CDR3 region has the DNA TGTGCCAGCAGCGCTCCCCCCCCCGGGGAGCTGTTTTTT.

CDR3 in DNA: TGTGCCAGCAGCCCCACTGCCGGGAGGGCCTACGAGCAGTACTTC. Its protein is CASSPTAGRAYEQYF. V and J are TRBV9 and TRBJ2-7, with 8 nucleotides matching TRBD2. Germline CDR1 SGDLS, CDR2 YYNGEE. The junction had 8 bases not matched to a gene; V was cut back by 4 bases and J by 2 bases. The CDR3 is 15 residues long.

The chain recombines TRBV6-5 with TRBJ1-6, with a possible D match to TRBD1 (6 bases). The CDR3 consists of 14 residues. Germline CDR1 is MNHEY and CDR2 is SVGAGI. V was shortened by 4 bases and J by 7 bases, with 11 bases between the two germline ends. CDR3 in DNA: TGTGCCAGCAGTTTCGGACAGATGAATTCACCCCTCCACTTT. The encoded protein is CASSFGQMNSPLHF.

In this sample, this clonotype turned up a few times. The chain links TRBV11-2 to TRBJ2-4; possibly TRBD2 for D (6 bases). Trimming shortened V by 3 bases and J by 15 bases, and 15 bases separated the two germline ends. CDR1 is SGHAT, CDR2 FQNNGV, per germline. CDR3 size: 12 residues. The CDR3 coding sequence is TGTGCCAGCAGCTTCGTTGCGGGACTCCGGTACTTC. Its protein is CASSFVAGLRYF.

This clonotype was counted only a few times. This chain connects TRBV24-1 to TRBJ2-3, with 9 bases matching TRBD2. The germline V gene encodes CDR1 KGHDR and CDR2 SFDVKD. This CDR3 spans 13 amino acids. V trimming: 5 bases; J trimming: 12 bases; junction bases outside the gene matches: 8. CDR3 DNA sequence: TGTGCCACCAGTGCCACCCCGGGACTAGCCCAGTATTTT. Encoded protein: CATSATPGLAQYF.

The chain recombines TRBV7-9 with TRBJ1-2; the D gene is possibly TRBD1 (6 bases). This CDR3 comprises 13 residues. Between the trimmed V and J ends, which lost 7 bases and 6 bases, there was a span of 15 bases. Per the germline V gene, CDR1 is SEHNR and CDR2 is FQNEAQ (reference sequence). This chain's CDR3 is CASNKGQGDGYTF. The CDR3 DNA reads TGTGCCAGCAACAAGGGACAAGGCGATGGCTACACCTTC.

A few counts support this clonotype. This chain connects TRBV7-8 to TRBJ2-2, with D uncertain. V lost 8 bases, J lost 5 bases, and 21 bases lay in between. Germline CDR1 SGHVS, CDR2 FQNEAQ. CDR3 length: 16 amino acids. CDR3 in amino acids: CASHLSWHILTGELFF. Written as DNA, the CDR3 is TGTGCCAGCCACTTATCGTGGCACATACTGACCGGGGAGCTGTTTTTT.

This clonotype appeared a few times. This CDR3 is CASSRSYQETQYF. CDR3 DNA sequence: TGTGCCAGTAGTCGATCCTATCAAGAGACCCAGTACTTC. This chain links TRBV19 with TRBJ2-5; D unclear. The CDR3 sequence is 13 residues long. Between the trimmed V and J ends, which lost 5 bases and 2 bases, there was a span of 9 bases. From germline, CDR1 is LNHDA and CDR2 SQIVND (reference sequence). Full variable domain (outside the CDR3, taken from reference TRBV19 and TRBJ2-5): DGGITQSPKYLFRKEGQNVTLSCEQNLNHDAMYWYRQDPGQGLRLIYYSQIVNDFQKGDIAEGYSVSREKKESFPLTVTSAQKNPTAFYLCASSRSYQETQYFGPGTRLLVL.

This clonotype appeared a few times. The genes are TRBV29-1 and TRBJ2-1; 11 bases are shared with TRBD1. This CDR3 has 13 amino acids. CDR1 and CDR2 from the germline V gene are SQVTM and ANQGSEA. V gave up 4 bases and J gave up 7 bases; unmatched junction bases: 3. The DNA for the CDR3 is TGCAGCGTTGCCGGGACAGGGGGGAATGAGCAGTTCTTC. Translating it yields CSVAGTGGNEQFF.

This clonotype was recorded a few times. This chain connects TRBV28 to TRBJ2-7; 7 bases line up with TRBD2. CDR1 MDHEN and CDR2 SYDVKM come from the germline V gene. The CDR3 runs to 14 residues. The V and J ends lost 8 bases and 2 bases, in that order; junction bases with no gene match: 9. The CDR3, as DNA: TGTGCCAGCGGCCTGAGGGAGGGTACCTACGAGCAGTACTTC. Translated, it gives CASGLREGTYEQYF.

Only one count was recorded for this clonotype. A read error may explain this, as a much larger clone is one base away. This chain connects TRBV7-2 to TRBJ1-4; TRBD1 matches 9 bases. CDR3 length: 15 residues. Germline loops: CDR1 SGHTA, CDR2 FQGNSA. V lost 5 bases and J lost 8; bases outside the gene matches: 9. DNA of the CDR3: TGTGCCAGCAGCGTGCAGGGACAGGGTATCGAAAAACTGTTTTTT. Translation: CASSVQGQGIEKLFF.

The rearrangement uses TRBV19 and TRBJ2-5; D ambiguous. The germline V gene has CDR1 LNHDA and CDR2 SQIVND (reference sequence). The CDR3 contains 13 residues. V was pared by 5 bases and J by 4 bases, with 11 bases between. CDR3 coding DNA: TGTGCCAGTAGTGCCCCAGGACGAGAGACCCAGTACTTC. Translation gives CASSAPGRETQYF.

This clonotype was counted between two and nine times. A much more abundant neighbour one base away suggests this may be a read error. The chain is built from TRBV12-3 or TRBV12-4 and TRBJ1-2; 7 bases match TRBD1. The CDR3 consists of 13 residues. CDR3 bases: TGTACCAGCAGTGGGGGGACAGCTTATGGCTACACCTTC. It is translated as CTSSGGTAYGYTF.

CDR3 DNA: TGTGCCAGCAGCCCCCGACTAGCGGCCTACGAGCAGTACTTC. This sequence encodes CASSPRLAAYEQYF. The chain uses TRBV14 and TRBJ2-7, with 9 bases matching TRBD2. The germline V gene has CDR1 SGHDN and CDR2 FVKESK. The CDR3 is 14 residues long. The J segment lost 2 bases and the V segment lost 4 bases, leaving 3 bases of the junction unmatched.

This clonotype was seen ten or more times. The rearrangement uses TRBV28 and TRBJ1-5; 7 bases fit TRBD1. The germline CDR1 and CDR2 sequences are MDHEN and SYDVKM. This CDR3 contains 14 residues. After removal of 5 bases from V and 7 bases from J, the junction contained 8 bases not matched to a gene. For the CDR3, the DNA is TGTGCCAGCAGTGTGACAGGGTCCTTCCAGCCCCAGCATTTT. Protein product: CASSVTGSFQPQHF.

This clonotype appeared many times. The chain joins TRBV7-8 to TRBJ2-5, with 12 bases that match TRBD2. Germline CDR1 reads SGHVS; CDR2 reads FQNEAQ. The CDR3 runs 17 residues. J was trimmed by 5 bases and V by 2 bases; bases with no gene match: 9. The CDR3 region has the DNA TGTGCCAGCAGCTTAAGGACTAGCGGGACCGTGGGGGAGACCCAGTACTTC. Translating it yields CASSLRTSGTVGETQYF.

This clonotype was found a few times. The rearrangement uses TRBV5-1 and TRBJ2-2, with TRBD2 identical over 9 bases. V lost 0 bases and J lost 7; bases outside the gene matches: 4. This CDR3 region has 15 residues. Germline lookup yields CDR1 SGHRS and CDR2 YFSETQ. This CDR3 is CASSLASGTVGELFF. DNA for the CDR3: TGCGCCAGCAGCTTGGCTAGCGGGACGGTCGGGGAGCTGTTTTTT.

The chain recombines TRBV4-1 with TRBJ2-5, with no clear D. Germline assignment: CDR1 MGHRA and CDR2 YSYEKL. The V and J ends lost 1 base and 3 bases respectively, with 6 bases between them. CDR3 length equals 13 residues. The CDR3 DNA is TGCGCCAGCAGCCAAGTGAACGAAGAGACCCAGTACTTC. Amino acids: CASSQVNEETQYF.

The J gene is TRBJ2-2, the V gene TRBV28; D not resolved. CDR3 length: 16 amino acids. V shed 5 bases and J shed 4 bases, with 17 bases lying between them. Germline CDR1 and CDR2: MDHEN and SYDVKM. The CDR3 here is CASSVSGNWGTGELFF. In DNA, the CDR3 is TGTGCCAGCAGTGTATCTGGGAACTGGGGCACCGGGGAGCTGTTTTTT.